This T cell receptor (beta chain) was captured by sequencing in a study of T cell responses to AZD1222 COVID-19 vaccine. Findings and caveats of the study: The study found vaccine-associated CD4 TCRs spanning spike, dominant at 160-218 and 743-854.

Germline assignment: CDR1 MGHDK and CDR2 SYGVNS. The CDR3 spans 13 residues. Trimming removed 4 bases from V and 5 bases from J, with 10 bases in between. This clone was observed once. Its antigen is currently unknown. The repertoire was sequenced with immunoSEQ multiplex PCR; TCRdb's copy has only in-frame clones and lacks some. The sample carries about 120,000 clones, 93% recorded once. The chain uses TRBV25-1 and TRBJ2-3, with a weak D call TRBD2 (6 bases). The input for sequencing was peripheral blood, taken 28 days after the second AZD1222 dose. The clonotype was recovered from an adult who received the AZD1222 COVID-19 vaccine. CDR3 amino acids: CASSASARDTQYF. The CDR3 region has the DNA TGTGCCAGCAGTGCTAGCGCCAGAGATACGCAGTATTTT. The full variable domain, with the rest looked up from reference TRBV25-1 and TRBJ2-3, is EADIYQTPRYLVIGTGKKITLECSQTMGHDKMYWYQQDPGMELHLIHYSYGVNSTEKGDLSSESTVSRIRTEHFPLTLESARPSHTSQYLCASSASARDTQYFGPGTRLTVL.